The next 14 T cell receptor beta chains were all read from a single sample in a study of blood T cell repertoires in COVID-19. Clones were read by immunoSEQ multiplex PCR, and TCRdb kept only the in-frame ones, dropping some. Of nearly 50,000 clones detected, under 85% appear once; the ten largest clones hold 12% to 15%. Input material: peripheral blood. These receptors originate from a human donor in a cohort sampled during active COVID-19.

The chain couples TRBV5-1 to TRBJ1-1, with TRBD1 matching over 7 bases. Germline assignment: CDR1 SGHRS and CDR2 YFSETQ. The length of the CDR3 is 12 residues. With V trimmed by 3 bases and J by 7 bases, 3 bases remained unmatched. The CDR3 protein is CASSSQGVEAFF. As DNA, the CDR3 is TGCGCCAGCAGCTCCCAGGGGGTTGAAGCTTTCTTT.

V gene TRBV7-2 combines with J gene TRBJ2-1; 14 bases match TRBD2. Losses at the gene ends were 1 base for V and 7 bases for J; bases not matched to a gene: 0. The germline gives CDR1 SGHTA, CDR2 FQGNSA. CDR3 length equals 15 residues. The CDR3 DNA reads as TGTGCCAGCAGCTTAGGGACTAGCGGGAGGAATGAGCAGTTCTTC. Translation: CASSLGTSGRNEQFF.

The V gene is TRBV10-1, the J gene TRBJ2-3; D ambiguous. Trimming shortened V by 8 bases and J by 0 bases, and 12 bases separated the two germline ends. Germline assignment: CDR1 WNHNN and CDR2 SYGVQD (reference sequence). The CDR3 is 14 residues long. CDR3 nucleotides: TGCGCCAGCTCGAGACGGAGTAGCACAGATACGCAGTATTTT. Amino acids: CASSRRSSTDTQYF.

The chain is built from TRBV28 and TRBJ1-1; 9 bases are a match to TRBD1. CDR3 size: 14 residues. V trimming: 6 bases; J trimming: 5 bases; junction bases outside the gene matches: 7. Germline V gene data show CDR1 as MDHEN and CDR2 as SYDVKM. The CDR3: CASRPTGGKTEAFF. Here the CDR3 DNA reads TGTGCCAGCAGACCGACAGGGGGGAAGACTGAAGCTTTCTTT. Using reference TRBV28 and TRBJ1-1 for the parts outside the CDR3, the full variable domain is DVKVTQSSRYLVKRTGEKVFLECVQDMDHENMFWYRQDPGLGLRLIYFSYDVKMKEKGDIPEGYSVSREKKERFSLILESASTNQTSMYLCASRPTGGKTEAFFGQGTRLTVV.

Comment on this clone: Mismatch with germline at one junction end may stem from a read error. The genes are TRBV10-1 and TRBJ1-1; 7 bases agree with TRBD1. The CDR3 totals 16 residues. Germline lookup yields CDR1 WNHNN and CDR2 SYGVQD (reference sequence). CDR3: CASSESLDRVKTEAFF. CDR3 nucleotide sequence: TGCGCCAGCAGTGAGTCCTTAGACAGGGTGAAGACTGAAGCTTTCTTT.

The CDR3: CATTEGTGSSYEQYF. CDR3 bases: TGTGCCACCACTGAGGGGACAGGTTCTTCCTACGAGCAGTACTTC. The V and J genes are TRBV2 and TRBJ2-7, with 8 bases fitting TRBD1. V lost 10 bases to trimming and J lost 1 base; unmatched junction nucleotides: 12. This CDR3 has 15 residues. Germline V CDR1 and CDR2: SNHLY, FYNNEI.

This chain joins TRBV6-5 and TRBJ1-1, with 7 bases identical to TRBD1. Germline CDR1 MNHEY, CDR2 SVGAGI. This CDR3 spans 14 amino acids. V shed 6 bases, J shed 1 base, and the junction held 5 bases outside the gene matches. The CDR3 loop is CASRVGQPNTEAFF. CDR3 DNA sequence: TGTGCCAGCAGGGTGGGACAGCCGAACACTGAAGCTTTCTTT.

This clone came up once. V is TRBV5-1 and J is TRBJ2-3; D uncertain. The germline V and J ends were trimmed by 3 bases and 3 bases, with 11 bases remaining between them. CDR1 is SGHRS, CDR2 YFSETQ, per germline. The CDR3 covers 14 residues. CDR3 nucleotides: TGCGCCAGCAGCTCCGCGGATCGTACAGATACGCAGTATTTT. This gives the protein CASSSADRTDTQYF.

The chain recombines TRBV27 with TRBJ2-5; TRBD1 matches 7 bases. V dropped 5 bases and J dropped 1; count of bases not matched to a gene: 13. The CDR3 is 17 amino acids. The germline CDR1 and CDR2 sequences are MNHEY and SMNVEV (reference sequence). The CDR3 reads CASSPSTGYGFQETQYF. The CDR3 DNA reads TGTGCCAGCAGTCCTTCGACAGGGTATGGATTCCAAGAGACCCAGTACTTC.

This clone was detected only once. The chain links TRBV6-2 or TRBV6-3 to TRBJ2-3; D is unresolved. There are 15 residues in the CDR3. CDR1 is MNHEY and CDR2 is SVGEGT in the germline V gene. With 0 bases removed from V and 14 bases from J, the gap between germline ends came to 21 bases. The CDR3 sequence is CASSYSSQQHRYRYF. The CDR3 DNA sequence: TGTGCCAGCAGTTACTCGTCCCAACAACACAGATACCGGTATTTT.

The chain links TRBV7-2 to TRBJ1-6; TRBD1 aligns across 7 bases. V was clipped by 5 bases and J by 5 bases; unmatched bases: 3. CDR3 length equals 14 residues. CDR1 is SGHTA and CDR2 is FQGNSA in the germline V gene. The CDR3 here is CASSTGTDNSPLHF. CDR3 bases: TGTGCCAGCAGCACCGGGACAGATAATTCACCCCTCCACTTT. Full variable domain (rest looked up from reference TRBV7-2 and TRBJ1-6): GAGVSQSPSNKVTEKGKDVELRCDPISGHTALYWYRQSLGQGLEFLIYFQGNSAPDKSGLPSDRFSAERTGGSVSTLTIQRTQQEDSAVYLCASSTGTDNSPLHFGNGTRLTVT.

The gene calls are TRBV2 and TRBJ2-3; 9 bases match TRBD2. The germline CDR1 and CDR2 sequences are SNHLY and FYNNEI. Trimming took 6 bases from V and 0 from J; bases not matched to a gene: 4. The CDR3 has 15 amino acids. The CDR3, as DNA: TGTGCCAGCAGACGGACTAGCGTAAGCACAGATACGCAGTATTTT. As protein: CASRRTSVSTDTQYF. Full variable domain (outside the CDR3, taken from reference TRBV2 and TRBJ2-3): EPEVTQTPSHQVTQMGQEVILRCVPISNHLYFYWYRQILGQKVEFLVSFYNNEISEKSEIFDDQFSVERPDGSNFTLKIRSTKLEDSAMYFCASRRTSVSTDTQYFGPGTRLTVL.

This clone was counted between two and nine times. The chain is built from TRBV4-2 and TRBJ1-2, with D possibly being TRBD1 (6 bases). CDR3 length: 15 amino acids. Trimming removed 8 bases at V and 0 bases at J, with 16 bases between. Germline loops: CDR1 LGHNA, CDR2 YNFKEQ. The CDR3 sequence: CASRGAASTNYGYTF. The CDR3 nucleotides are TGTGCCAGCCGGGGGGCAGCTTCGACTAACTATGGCTACACCTTC.

There are a few counts of this clone. This chain joins TRBV4-1 and TRBJ1-5; no definite D call. CDR1 is MGHRA and CDR2 is YSYEKL in the germline V gene. The germline V and J ends were trimmed by 0 bases and 0 bases, with 9 bases remaining between them. CDR3 length equals 16 residues. Written as DNA, the CDR3 is TGCGCCAGCAGCCAAGATCACCTCTATAGCAATCAGCCCCAGCATTTT. Amino acids: CASSQDHLYSNQPQHF.